This paragraph covers one T cell receptor beta chain sequence. Its cognate antigen is unknown. With 1 base removed from V and 8 bases from J, the gap between germline ends came to 12 bases. Germline V gives CDR1 SGHDT, CDR2 YYEEEE. This CDR3 spans 14 amino acids. This record comes from a study of OX40 agonist ivuxolimab in advanced cancers. Study-wide results and caveats: Those patients achieving a partial response at 0.1-3.0 mg/kg showed among the lowest clonal expansion. Certain nonresponding patients likewise had low normalized T-cell clonal expansion.

Sampling times: baseline, cycle 4 day 1, cycle 7 day 1. Method: immunoSEQ multiplex PCR; TCRdb's copy keeps in-frame clones and lacks some. The table lists around 40,000 clones, around 87% of them singletons. The sequences come from CD4+ or CD8+ T cells sorted from blood, collected in a trial of the OX40 agonist ivuxolimab. The chain joins TRBV5-6 to TRBJ1-4; D ambiguous. The receptor was derived from an adult with an advanced solid tumor such as melanoma, head and neck, liver or kidney cancer. The CDR3 DNA is TGTGCCAGCAGCTTGAGGTCACTAGCAGAAAAACTGTTTTTT. This encodes CASSLRSLAEKLFF. Full variable domain (rest looked up from reference TRBV5-6 and TRBJ1-4): DAGVTQSPTHLIKTRGQQVTLRCSPKSGHDTVSWYQQALGQGPQFIFQYYEEEERQRGNFPDRFSGHQFPNYSSELNVNALLLGDSALYLCASSLRSLAEKLFFGSGTQLSVL.